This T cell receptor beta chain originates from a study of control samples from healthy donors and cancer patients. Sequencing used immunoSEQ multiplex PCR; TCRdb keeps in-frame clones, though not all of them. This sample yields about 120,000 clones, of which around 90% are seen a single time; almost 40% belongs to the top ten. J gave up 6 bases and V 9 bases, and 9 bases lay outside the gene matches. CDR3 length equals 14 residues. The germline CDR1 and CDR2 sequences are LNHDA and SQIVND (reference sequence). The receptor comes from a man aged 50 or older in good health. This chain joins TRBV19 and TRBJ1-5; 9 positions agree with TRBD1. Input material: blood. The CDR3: CASYTGGSGQPQHF. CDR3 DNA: TGTGCCAGCTACACAGGGGGCTCGGGTCAGCCCCAGCATTTT.